These T cell receptor beta chains were read from a single sample in a study of monozygotic twins with inflammatory bowel disease. TCRdb re-analyzed the 5' RACE reads; it lists each CDR3 protein once, without DNA. This listing includes some 89,000 distinct CDR3 sequences. The sequenced material came from blood. All receptors derive from a human donor with ulcerative colitis or Crohn's disease, or a healthy co-twin of an affected twin (not recorded which). The CDR3 runs from the conserved cysteine through the conserved F or W.

J gene	V gene	CDR3 protein
TRBJ2-1	TRBV5-6	CASSLSRAQFF
TRBJ2-1	TRBV20-1	CSASLRDRELHEQFF
TRBJ2-6	TRBV19	CASDATRGSGANVLTF
TRBJ2-1	TRBV5-1	CASSLLAGDYNEQFF
TRBJ1-1	TRBV19	CASSALTALTEAFF
TRBJ2-7	TRBV20-1	CSALGLASYEQYF
TRBJ1-1	TRBV7-8	CASSGMTGPTEAFF
TRBJ1-1	TRBV10-3	CAISESRDTKQETEAFF
TRBJ2-7	TRBV18	CASSPPGVYEQYF
TRBJ1-1	TRBV28	CASIRDPRRGAFF
TRBJ1-4	TRBV18	CASSQGQKGEKLFF
TRBJ1-3	TRBV6-1	CASRKQGQTHSGNTIYF
TRBJ1-6	TRBV6-5	CASSQQGSSPLHF
TRBJ1-2	TRBV7-9	CASRLAASYGYTF
TRBJ2-3	TRBV28	CASSYYTDTQYF
TRBJ2-7	TRBV9	CASSEDFSSYEQYF
TRBJ2-3	TRBV5-1	CASSLGLAGGLRTDTQYF
TRBJ1-5	TRBV20-1	CSAPLPGQDYQPQHF
TRBJ2-5	TRBV12-3/TRBV12-4	CASSFGGGFQETQYF
TRBJ1-5	TRBV20-1	CSASSAGVNQPQHF
TRBJ2-7	TRBV20-1	CSARLGTGGGFYEQYF
TRBJ1-6	TRBV9	CASSERTGYNSPLHF